This T cell receptor beta chain originates from a study of shared clonotypes between healthy human individuals. CD45RO negativity and positive selection for CCR7 defined naive CD8 cells, a population that excluded terminally differentiated effector memory CD45RA+ cells. Study-level findings and limits: Clonotype sharing across a few donors was observed for around 4.5% of naive CD4 clonotypes.

Germline V CDR1 and CDR2: MNHEY, SMNVEV (reference sequence). This CDR3 has 13 amino acids. With 9 bases removed from V and 0 bases from J, the gap between germline ends came to 11 bases. Comment on this clone: Its antigen remains unknown.

Only in-frame clones appear in the TCRdb table, and some are missing; sequencing was by immunoSEQ multiplex PCR. The table shows more than 2 million clones, with around 96% occurring only once. The source is a man aged 18 to 30 in good health. Material for sequencing was naive CD8+ T cells sorted from blood. The rearrangement links TRBV27 to TRBJ1-1; the D gene is possibly TRBD1 (5 bases). The CDR3 DNA reads as TGTGCCAGGGGCGACAGTCTGAACACTGAAGCTTTCTTT. This gives the protein CARGDSLNTEAFF.